The TCR beta chain described here comes from a study of beta chain features in type 1 diabetes. Reverse transcribing all isolated RNA meant expressed TCRB transcripts were sequenced. The table came from immunoSEQ multiplex PCR; TCRdb's copy has only in-frame clones and leaves some out. This sample has a few hundred thousand clones, with 20% found just once. This clone was counted a single time. Its antigen is as yet unknown. Cells sorted by CD45RO/CCR7/CD25/CD127/CD95/CD27 comprised CD4+ naive, central memory, regulatory and stem cell-like memory cells. Germline values: CDR1 SGHRS, CDR2 YFSETQ. The CDR3 runs 16 residues. V was shortened by 3 bases and J by 4 bases, with 19 bases between the two germline ends. The study, taken as a whole, reports: In all four CD4+ subsets, TCRB CDR3 length was significantly, moderately reduced in type 1 diabetes. Fewer insertions but more deletions were seen at VDJ junctions in type 1 diabetes patients.

Input material: naive CD4+ T cells from blood. V and J are TRBV5-1 and TRBJ1-1; maybe TRBD1 (6 bases). The sequence came from a woman aged 40 to 49 with type 1 diabetes. Here the CDR3 DNA reads TGCGCCAGCAGCTCCCCGTTGGACAGTGAAGGCACTGAAGCTTTCTTT. As protein: CASSSPLDSEGTEAFF.